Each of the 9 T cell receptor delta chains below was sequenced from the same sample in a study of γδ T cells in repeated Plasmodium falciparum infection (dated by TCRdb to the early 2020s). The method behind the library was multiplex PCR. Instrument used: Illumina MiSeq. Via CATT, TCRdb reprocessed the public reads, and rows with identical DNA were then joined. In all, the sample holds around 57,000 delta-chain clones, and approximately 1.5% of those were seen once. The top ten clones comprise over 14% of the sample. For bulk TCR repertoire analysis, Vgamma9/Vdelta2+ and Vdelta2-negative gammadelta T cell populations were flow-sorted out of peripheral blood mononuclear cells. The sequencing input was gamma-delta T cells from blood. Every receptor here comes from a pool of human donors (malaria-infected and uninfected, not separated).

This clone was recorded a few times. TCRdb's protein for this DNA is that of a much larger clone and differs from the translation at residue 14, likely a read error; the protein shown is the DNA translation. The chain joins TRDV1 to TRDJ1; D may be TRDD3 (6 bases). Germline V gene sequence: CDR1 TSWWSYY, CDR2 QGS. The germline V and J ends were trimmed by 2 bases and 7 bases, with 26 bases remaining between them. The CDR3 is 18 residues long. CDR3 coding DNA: TGTGCTCTTGGGGAAAGTCGGGTACGTTTGGGGATTCCCGGTAAACTCATCTTT. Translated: CALGESRVRLGIPGKLIF.

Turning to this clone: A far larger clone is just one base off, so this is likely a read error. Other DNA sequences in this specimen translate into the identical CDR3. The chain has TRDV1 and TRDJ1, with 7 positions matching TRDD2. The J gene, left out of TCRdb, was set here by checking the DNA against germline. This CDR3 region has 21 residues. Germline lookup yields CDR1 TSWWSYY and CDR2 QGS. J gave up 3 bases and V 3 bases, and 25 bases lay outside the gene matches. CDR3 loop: CALGDRTKFLRPGYSPDKLIF. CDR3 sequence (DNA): TGTGCTCTTGGGGACCGTACTAAATTCCTACGTCCGGGGTACAGTCCCGATAAACTCATCTTT.

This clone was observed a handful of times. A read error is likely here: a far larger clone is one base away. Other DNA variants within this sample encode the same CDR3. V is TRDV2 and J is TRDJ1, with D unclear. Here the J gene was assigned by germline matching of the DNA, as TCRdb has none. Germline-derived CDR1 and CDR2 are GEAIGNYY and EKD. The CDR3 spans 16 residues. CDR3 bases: TGTGCTTGTGACTCCCGTACTACGGGCGGCTCCGATAAACTCATCTTT. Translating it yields CACDSRTTGGSDKLIF.

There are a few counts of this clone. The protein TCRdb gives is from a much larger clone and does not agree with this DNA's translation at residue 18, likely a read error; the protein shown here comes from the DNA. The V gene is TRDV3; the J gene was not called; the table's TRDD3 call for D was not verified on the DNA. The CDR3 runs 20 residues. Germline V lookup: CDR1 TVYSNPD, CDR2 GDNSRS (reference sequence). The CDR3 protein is CASRFFLYLYWGIRSDKPIF. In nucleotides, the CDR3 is TGTGCCTCCCGTTTTTTCCTCTACCTTTACTGGGGGATACGCTCCGATAAACCCATCTTT.

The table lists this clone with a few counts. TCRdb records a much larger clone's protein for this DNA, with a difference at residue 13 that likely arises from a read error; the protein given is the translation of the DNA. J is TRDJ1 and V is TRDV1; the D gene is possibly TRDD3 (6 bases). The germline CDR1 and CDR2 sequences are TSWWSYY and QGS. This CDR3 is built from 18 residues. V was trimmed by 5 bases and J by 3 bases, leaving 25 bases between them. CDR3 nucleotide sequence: TGTGCTCTTGGGAAAATAAGTGGGGGGTGGCGGTACCCCGATAAACTCATCTTT. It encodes CALGKISGGWRYPDKLIF.

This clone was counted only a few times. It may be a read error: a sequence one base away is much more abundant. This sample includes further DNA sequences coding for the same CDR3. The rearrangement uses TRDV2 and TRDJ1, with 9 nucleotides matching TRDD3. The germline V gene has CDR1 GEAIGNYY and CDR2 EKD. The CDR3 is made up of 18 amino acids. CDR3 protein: CACDHSSLGDPYTDKLIF. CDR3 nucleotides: TGTGCCTGTGACCATTCTTCACTGGGGGACCCGTACACCGACAAACTCATCTTT.

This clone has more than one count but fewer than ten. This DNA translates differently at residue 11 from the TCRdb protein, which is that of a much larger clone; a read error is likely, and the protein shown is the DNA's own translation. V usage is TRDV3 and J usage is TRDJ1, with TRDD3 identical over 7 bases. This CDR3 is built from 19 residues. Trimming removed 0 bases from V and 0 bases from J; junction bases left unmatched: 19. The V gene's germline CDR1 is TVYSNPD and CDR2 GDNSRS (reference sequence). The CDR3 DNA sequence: TGTGCCTTTAGCTCGTCTTCGTTTGGGGGACGTTGGCACACCGATAAACTCATCTTT. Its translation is CAFSSSSFGGRWHTDKLIF.

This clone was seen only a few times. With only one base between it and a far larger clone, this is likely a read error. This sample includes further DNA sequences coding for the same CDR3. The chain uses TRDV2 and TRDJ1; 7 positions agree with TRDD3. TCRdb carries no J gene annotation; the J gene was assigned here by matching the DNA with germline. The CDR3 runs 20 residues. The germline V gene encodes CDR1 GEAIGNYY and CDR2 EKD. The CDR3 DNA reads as TGTGCCTGTGACACCATGAGCCTCCCCCTGGGGGCCTCGTACACCGACAAACTCATCTTT. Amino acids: CACDTMSLPLGASYTDKLIF.

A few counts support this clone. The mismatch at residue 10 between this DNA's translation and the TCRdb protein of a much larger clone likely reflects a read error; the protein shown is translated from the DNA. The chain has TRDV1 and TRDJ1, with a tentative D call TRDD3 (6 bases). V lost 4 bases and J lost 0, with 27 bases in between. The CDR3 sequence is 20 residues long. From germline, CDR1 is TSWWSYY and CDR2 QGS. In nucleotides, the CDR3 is TGTGCTCTTGGGGGGATTCTCCTCCCGAGATACGCCTCCTACACCGATAAACTCATCTTT. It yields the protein CALGGILLPRYASYTDKLIF.